This TCR beta chain derives from a study of T and B cells in COVID-19 patients. Study summary: In the active-infection cohort, about 90% of the roughly 20 patients had comorbidities linked to unfavorable COVID-19 outcome. Overall study results and limits: Of 2,331 TCR clusters found only in the recovered cohort, more than 30 had low generation probability. CD4+, regulatory T cell, CD8+ and sorted SARS-CoV-2-responsive or tetramer+ T cells were not yet sequenced.

The germline V gene has CDR1 MNHEY and CDR2 SVGAGI. The germline V and J ends were trimmed by 5 bases and 7 bases, with 20 bases remaining between them. The CDR3 runs 15 residues. This clonotype was observed a few times. Its matching antigen is unknown. BIOMED2 TRB-A/B primer pools were used in multiplex TRB PCR. TCRdb reprocessed the multiplex PCR reads via MiXCR and lists one record per CDR3 protein. Of over 6,000 distinct CDR3 sequences listed, about 30% are singletons. Each TRB amplification used roughly 220-550 ng of genomic DNA from blood. Sample: blood. The receptor was derived from a human donor with active COVID-19. This sequence joins TRBV6-5 and TRBJ1-1; D is unclear. The CDR3 region has the DNA TGTGCCAGCAGTGAAAACGGCGTCCTGCGGGTTGAAGCTTTCTTT. The encoded protein is CASSENGVLRVEAFF.